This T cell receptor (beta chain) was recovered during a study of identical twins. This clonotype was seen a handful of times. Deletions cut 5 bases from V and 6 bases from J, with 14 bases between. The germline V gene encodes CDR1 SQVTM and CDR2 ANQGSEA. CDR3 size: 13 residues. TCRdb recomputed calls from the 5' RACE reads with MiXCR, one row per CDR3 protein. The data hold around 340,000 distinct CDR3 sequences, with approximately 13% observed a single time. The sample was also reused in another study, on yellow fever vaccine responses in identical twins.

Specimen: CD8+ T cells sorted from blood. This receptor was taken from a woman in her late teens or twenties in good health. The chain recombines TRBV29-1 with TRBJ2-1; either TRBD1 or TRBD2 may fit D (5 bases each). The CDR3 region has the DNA TGCAGCGTTTTCCATACGGGACCCAATGAGCAGTTCTTC. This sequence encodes CSVFHTGPNEQFF.